This TCR beta chain was recovered during a study of cytotoxic CD8 clonotypes in ibrutinib-treated CLL. Study-wide results and limits: Investigators sampled sustained-remission and progressing patients at differing times.

In germline, CDR1 is SGHNT, CDR2 YYREEE (reference sequence). The V and J ends lost 5 bases and 6 bases, in that order; junction bases with no gene match: 5. CDR3 length equals 13 residues. This table comes from immunoSEQ multiplex PCR, and its TCRdb copy is limited to in-frame clones, with some not included. The table has approximately 100,000 clones, 58% seen once. For this clone: Its antigen is unidentified.

The chain has TRBV5-4 and TRBJ1-1, with 9 bases fitting TRBD1. This clonotype originated in a human donor with chronic lymphocytic leukemia. This specimen was PBMCs, taken after 24 months of ibrutinib treatment. The CDR3 protein is CASRRQGDSEAFF. The CDR3 DNA sequence: TGTGCCAGCAGGCGACAGGGGGATTCTGAAGCTTTCTTT.